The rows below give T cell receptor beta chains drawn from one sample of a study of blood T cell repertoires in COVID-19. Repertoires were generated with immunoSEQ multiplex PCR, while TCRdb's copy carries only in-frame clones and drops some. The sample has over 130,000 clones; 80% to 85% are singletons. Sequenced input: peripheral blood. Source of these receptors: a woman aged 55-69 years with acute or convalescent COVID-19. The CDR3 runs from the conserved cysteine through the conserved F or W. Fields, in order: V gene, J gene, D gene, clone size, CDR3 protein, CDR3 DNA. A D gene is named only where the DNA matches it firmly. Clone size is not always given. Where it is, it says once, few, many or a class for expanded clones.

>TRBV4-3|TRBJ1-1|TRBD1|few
CASSQVGQGDTEAFF
TGCGCCAGCAGCCAAGTGGGACAGGGGGACACTGAAGCTTTCTTT
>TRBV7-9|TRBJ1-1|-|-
CASSSVYAILNTEAFF
TGTGCCAGCAGCTCCGTTTACGCGATCTTGAACACTGAAGCTTTCTTT
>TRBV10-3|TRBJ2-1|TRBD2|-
CAISESGLVQSNVNEQFF
TGTGCCATCAGTGAGTCGGGACTAGTACAATCAAACGTCAATGAGCAGTTCTTC
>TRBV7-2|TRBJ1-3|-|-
CASSSRTGNTIYF
TGTGCCAGCAGCTCTCGTACTGGAAACACCATATATTTT
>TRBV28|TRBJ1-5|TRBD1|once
CASRTGTGGNQPQHF
TGTGCCAGCAGGACCGGGACAGGGGGCAATCAGCCCCAGCATTTT
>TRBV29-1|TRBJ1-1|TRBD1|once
CSARQGSGTEAFF
TGCAGCGCGCGACAGGGGTCAGGGACTGAAGCTTTCTTT
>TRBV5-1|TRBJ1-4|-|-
CASSPGSATNEKLFF
TGCGCCAGCAGCCCGGGGAGTGCAACTAATGAAAAACTGTTTTTT
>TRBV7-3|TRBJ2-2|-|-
CASSPSRDMNTGELFF
TGTGCCAGCAGCCCCTCCCGGGATATGAACACCGGGGAGCTGTTTTTT
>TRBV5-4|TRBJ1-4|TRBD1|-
CASSSWGQTEKLFF
TGTGCCAGCAGCTCGTGGGGACAGACTGAAAAACTGTTTTTT
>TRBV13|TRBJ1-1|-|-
CASSLFGWAKAAQNTEAFF
TGTGCCAGCAGCTTATTTGGGTGGGCCAAGGCAGCCCAGAACACTGAAGCTTTCTTT
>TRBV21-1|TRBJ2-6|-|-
CASSKGYRETRANVLTF
TGTGCCAGCAGCAAAGGATACAGGGAGACCCGGGCCAACGTCCTGACTTTC
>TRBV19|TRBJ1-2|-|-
CASAWAGKVTNYGYTF
TGTGCCAGTGCTTGGGCAGGGAAAGTCACTAACTATGGCTACACCTTC
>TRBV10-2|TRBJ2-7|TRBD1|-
CASSGDRPYEQYF
TGCGCCAGCAGTGGGGACAGGCCCTACGAGCAGTACTTC
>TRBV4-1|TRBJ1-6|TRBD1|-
CASSQGQGSYNSPLHF
TGCGCCAGCAGCCAGGGACAGGGGTCCTATAATTCACCCCTCCACTTT
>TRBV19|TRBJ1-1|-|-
CASRGDIQNTEAFF
TGTGCCAGTAGGGGGGACATCCAAAACACTGAAGCTTTCTTT
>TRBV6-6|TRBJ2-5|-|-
CASSPDRSQETQYF
TGTGCCAGCAGCCCCGACAGATCCCAAGAGACCCAGTACTTC
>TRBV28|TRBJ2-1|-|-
CASSRPNYRVSSYNEQFF
TGTGCCAGCAGTCGCCCCAATTACAGGGTAAGCTCCTACAATGAGCAGTTCTTC